The 9 T cell receptor beta chains given below trace back to one sample, sequenced in a study of T cell changes during pregnancy in multiple sclerosis. The data were produced by immunoSEQ multiplex PCR, yet TCRdb's version contains in-frame clones alone and is incomplete. The table records under 30,000 clones, more than 85% of them present only once. The sample in question was CD4+ T cells from peripheral blood mononuclear cells, obtained after pregnancy. These TCRs come from a female donor with multiple sclerosis, enrolled in a pregnancy study.

This clone was recorded a few times. The chain links TRBV25-1 to TRBJ1-1; D is perhaps TRBD1 (6 bases). Germline CDR1 and CDR2: MGHDK and SYGVNS. The CDR3 runs to 15 residues. V was clipped by 1 base and J by 1 base, with 10 bases between them. CDR3 protein: CASSELLGANTEAFF. Written as DNA, the CDR3 is TGTGCCAGCAGTGAATTACTGGGGGCGAACACTGAAGCTTTCTTT. The variable domain in full, completed from reference TRBV25-1 and TRBJ1-1, reads EADIYQTPRYLVIGTGKKITLECSQTMGHDKMYWYQQDPGMELHLIHYSYGVNSTEKGDLSSESTVSRIRTEHFPLTLESARPSHTSQYLCASSELLGANTEAFFGQGTRLTVV.

The J gene is TRBJ1-2, the V gene TRBV6-6; 7 nucleotides align to TRBD1. The CDR3 is 12 residues long. Germline-derived CDR1 and CDR2 are MNHNY and SVGAGI (reference sequence). Germline trimming cut 9 bases from V and 7 bases from J; bases unmatched to any gene: 8. The CDR3 loop is CASADRDGGYTF. The CDR3 nucleotides read TGTGCCAGTGCCGACAGGGACGGTGGCTACACCTTC.

V and J are TRBV14 and TRBJ1-1, with D tentatively TRBD1 (5 bases). The germline CDR1 and CDR2 sequences are SGHDN and FVKESK. CDR3 length: 14 residues. V was shortened by 1 base and J by 1 base, with 7 bases between the two germline ends. CDR3 residues: CASSQGRGNTEAFF. CDR3 DNA sequence: TGTGCCAGCAGCCAAGGGAGGGGGAACACTGAAGCTTTCTTT.

The chain recombines TRBV19 with TRBJ2-5; TRBD2 aligns across 10 bases. The V segment lost 5 bases and the J segment 5 bases; nucleotides outside the gene matches: 11. CDR1 LNHDA and CDR2 SQIVND come from the germline V gene (reference sequence). The CDR3 is 16 amino acids. In DNA, the CDR3 is TGTGCCAGTAGTCCCGGTAAGCGGGGGGGTGGGGAGACCCAGTACTTC. Amino acid sequence: CASSPGKRGGGETQYF.

The rearrangement joins TRBV11-1 to TRBJ2-1; 10 bases are shared with TRBD2. V trimming: 6 bases; J trimming: 4 bases; junction bases outside the gene matches: 6. This CDR3 comprises 15 residues. In germline, CDR1 is SGHAT, CDR2 FQDESV (reference sequence). The CDR3 bases are TGTGCCAGCAGTCGCACTAGCGGGACTTACAATGAGCAGTTCTTC. Protein sequence: CASSRTSGTYNEQFF.

A single count supports this clone. Additional DNA sequences in this sample encode the identical CDR3. The genes are TRBV5-1 and TRBJ2-1; the match to TRBD2 covers 11 bases. The CDR3 has 16 amino acids. Germline V gives CDR1 SGHRS, CDR2 YFSETQ. V lost 4 bases and J lost 7; bases outside the gene matches: 10. CDR3 DNA: TGCGCCAGCAGCCCCGGGCTAGCGGGAGGTAGAAATGAGCAGTTCTTC. Translating gives CASSPGLAGGRNEQFF.

V is TRBV19 and J is TRBJ1-4; 8 positions agree with TRBD1. After removal of 5 bases from V and 8 bases from J, the junction contained 10 bases not matched to a gene. In germline, CDR1 is LNHDA, CDR2 SQIVND (reference sequence). The CDR3 loop spans 15 amino acids. The CDR3 DNA sequence: TGTGCCAGTAGTCCGTTTATGACAGGGGAAGAAAAACTGTTTTTT. This gives the protein CASSPFMTGEEKLFF.

This rearrangement joins TRBV5-6 to TRBJ2-2, with TRBD2 identical over 8 bases. The CDR3 is 17 amino acids. Unmatched junction bases numbered 6, after V lost 2 bases and J lost 0 bases. CDR1 and CDR2 (germline): SGHDT, YYEEEE. The CDR3 DNA sequence: TGTGCCAGCAGCTTCCTAGCGGGTGACTCGAACACCGGGGAGCTGTTTTTT. This gives the protein CASSFLAGDSNTGELFF.

The V and J genes are TRBV7-9 and TRBJ1-1; D is unclear. The germline V and J ends were trimmed by 1 base and 0 bases, with 6 bases remaining between them. The CDR3 consists of 14 residues. Germline assignment: CDR1 SEHNR and CDR2 FQNEAQ (reference sequence). CDR3 residues: CASSLGTLNTEAFF. The CDR3 DNA reads TGTGCCAGCAGCTTAGGGACTCTGAACACTGAAGCTTTCTTT.